A single sample gave rise to the 17 T cell receptor beta chains below, sequenced in a study of identical twins. TCRdb passed the 5' RACE reads through MiXCR, listing each CDR3 protein once. The data show around 290,000 distinct CDR3 sequences, roughly 8.6% seen once. This same sample was also part of a study on yellow fever vaccine responses in identical twins.

The material sequenced was CD8+ T cells sorted from blood. All receptors derive from a woman aged 18-29 years in good health.

This clonotype was recorded many times. CDR3 sequence reads: CASSPVVGQGAGNTIYF. Here the CDR3 DNA reads TGTGCCAGCAGCCCCGTGGTGGGACAGGGGGCCGGAAACACCATATATTTT. J is TRBJ1-3 and V is TRBV7-9, with TRBD1 matching 12 bases. The CDR3 contains 17 residues. Losses at the gene ends were 5 bases for V and 4 bases for J; bases not matched to a gene: 9. The germline gives CDR1 SEHNR, CDR2 FQNEAQ (reference sequence).

The chain joins TRBV11-2 to TRBJ2-3, with 11 bases that match TRBD2. The CDR3 is 18 amino acids. Germline values: CDR1 SGHAT, CDR2 FQNNGV. V shed 4 bases and J 4 bases; nucleotides not matched to a gene: 13. The CDR3 sequence is CASSSSIVAGGGPDTQYF. In DNA form, the CDR3 reads TGTGCCAGCAGCTCGAGTATCGTAGCGGGAGGGGGCCCAGATACGCAGTATTTT.

With regard to this clonotype: This is likely a read error, given that the CDR3 carries no conserved phenylalanine or tryptophan at its end. Because the CDR3's place on the DNA is in doubt, the DNA is left out and the CDR3 is given as listed by TCRdb. This chain joins TRBV9 and TRBJ2-7; the table calls TRBD2, which could not be checked here. The V gene's germline CDR1 is SGDLS and CDR2 YYNGEE. Counting both end residues, the CDR3 totals 10 amino acids. CDR3 loop: CASNEGLRRI.

This clonotype was counted between two and nine times. This chain connects TRBV20-1 to TRBJ2-7; the match to TRBD2 covers 10 bases. The junction had 4 bases not matched to a gene; V was cut back by 0 bases and J by 5 bases. The CDR3 length is 14 residues. Germline loops: CDR1 DFQATT, CDR2 SNEGSKA (reference sequence). In DNA form, the CDR3 reads TGCAGTGCTAGAGACCCTAGCGGGAGTGACGAGCAGTACTTC. Translating it yields CSARDPSGSDEQYF.

This clonotype was counted many times. V gene TRBV2 combines with J gene TRBJ2-7; a possible D gene is TRBD2 (7 bases). Trimming cost V 4 bases and J 3 bases, with 28 bases left between them. There are 19 residues in the CDR3. Germline V gene lookup returns CDR1 SNHLY and CDR2 FYNNEI. CDR3 protein: CASSGGGPGTQVFIYEQYF. CDR3 bases: TGTGCCAGCAGTGGGGGGGGTCCCGGGACACAAGTTTTCATCTACGAGCAGTACTTC.

This clonotype was recorded at least ten times. The chain combines TRBV10-1 with TRBJ2-7; TRBD1 might be the D (6 bases). CDR1 is WNHNN, CDR2 SYGVQD, per germline (reference sequence). Trimming removed 6 bases at V and 2 bases at J, with 17 bases between. The CDR3 spans 15 residues. The CDR3 nucleotides are TGCGCCAGCAGCCAGCCGGACAGATCGGCCTACGAGCAGTACTTC. The encoded protein is CASSQPDRSAYEQYF.

The CDR3 DNA follows: TGCAGTGCTAGAGATATCGGAACTAGCGTAGACGAGCAGTACTTC. Encoded protein: CSARDIGTSVDEQYF. The chain is built from TRBV20-1 and TRBJ2-7; TRBD2 matches at 7 bases. Germline lookup yields CDR1 DFQATT and CDR2 SNEGSKA (reference sequence). The CDR3 runs to 15 residues. The junction had 10 bases not matched to a gene; V was cut back by 0 bases and J by 5 bases.

In this sample, this clonotype turned up a few times. V gene TRBV12-5 combines with J gene TRBJ2-3, with TRBD1 identical over 7 bases. The V gene's germline CDR1 is LGHNT and CDR2 FRNRAP. V gave up 4 bases and J gave up 2 bases; unmatched junction bases: 3. This CDR3 is 14 amino acids long. The CDR3 coding sequence is TGTGCTAGTGGTTCGGGACAGCCCACAGATACGCAGTATTTT. It specifies CASGSGQPTDTQYF.

This clonotype was seen a few times. This chain joins TRBV5-5 and TRBJ2-5, with a weak D call TRBD2 (6 bases). Germline V gene data show CDR1 as SGHKS and CDR2 as YYEKEE (reference sequence). V was shortened by 3 bases and J by 1 base, with 16 bases between the two germline ends. The CDR3 spans 16 residues. The CDR3 nucleotides read TGTGCCAGCAGCTCCGGCGGGAAGGGGACCCAAGAGACCCAGTACTTC. Translation gives CASSSGGKGTQETQYF. Variable domain in full (rest from reference TRBV5-5 and TRBJ2-5): DAGVTQSPTHLIKTRGQQVTLRCSPISGHKSVSWYQQVLGQGPQFIFQYYEKEERGRGNFPDRFSARQFPNYSSELNVNALLLGDSALYLCASSSGGKGTQETQYFGPGTRLLVL.

This clonotype was detected only a few times. V and J are TRBV20-1 and TRBJ1-5; D is ambiguous. Trimming shortened V by 0 bases and J by 4 bases, and 13 bases separated the two germline ends. CDR3 length: 15 residues. The germline gives CDR1 DFQATT, CDR2 SNEGSKA (reference sequence). The CDR3 protein is CSARELGGGNQPQHF. CDR3 coding DNA: TGCAGTGCTAGAGAGTTGGGCGGTGGAAATCAGCCCCAGCATTTT.

This clonotype was detected many times. The J gene is TRBJ2-7, the V gene TRBV6-2 or TRBV6-3; TRBD2 aligns across 10 bases. The length of the CDR3 is 18 residues. Germline V gene data show CDR1 as MNHEY and CDR2 as SVGEGT. Trimming took 2 bases from V and 0 from J; bases not matched to a gene: 10. In DNA, the CDR3 is TGTGCCAGCAGTTACGGAGGGCTAGCGGGAGAGAGCTCCTACGAGCAGTACTTC. Residues: CASSYGGLAGESSYEQYF.

V gene TRBV27 combines with J gene TRBJ1-2; 8 nucleotides align to TRBD1. Germline V lookup: CDR1 MNHEY, CDR2 SMNVEV (reference sequence). Trimming removed 6 bases from V and 2 bases from J; junction bases left unmatched: 8. This CDR3 contains 15 residues. CDR3 bases: TGTGCCAGCAGCTCAGGGGGCCTGGGGAACTATGGCTACACCTTC. Its protein is CASSSGGLGNYGYTF.

The rearrangement links TRBV6-5 to TRBJ2-1; D remains ambiguous. Germline V gives CDR1 MNHEY, CDR2 SVGAGI. Trimming shortened V by 7 bases and J by 9 bases, and 13 bases separated the two germline ends. The CDR3 totals 12 residues. CDR3 bases: TGTGCCAGCACTCAAGATGGCGTTGAGCAGTTCTTC. It codes for CASTQDGVEQFF.

Many counts were recorded for this clonotype. CDR3 region: CASSQGPRGGYTF. CDR3 in DNA: TGCGCCAGCAGCCAAGGTCCCAGGGGCGGCTACACCTTC. The rearrangement uses TRBV4-1 and TRBJ1-2; D is perhaps TRBD1 (6 bases). Looked up from germline, CDR1 is MGHRA and CDR2 is YSYEKL. The CDR3 runs 13 residues. Trimming cost V 1 base and J 8 bases, with 11 bases left between them.

This clonotype was observed a handful of times. V is TRBV28 and J is TRBJ2-7, with D hard to call. The V gene lost 3 bases and the J gene lost 6 bases, with 9 bases spanning the gap. Germline values: CDR1 MDHEN, CDR2 SYDVKM. The CDR3 spans 12 residues. DNA for the CDR3: TGTGCCAGCAGTTTCCCGCGGAGCGAGCAGTACTTC. It codes for CASSFPRSEQYF.

The rearrangement joins TRBV5-8 to TRBJ2-7; weak D call: TRBD2 (6 bases). V was pared by 2 bases and J by 3 bases, with 12 bases between. CDR1 SGHTS and CDR2 YDEGEE come from the germline V gene. CDR3 length equals 14 residues. CDR3 sequence reads: CASSLRGTLYEQYF. In nucleotides, the CDR3 is TGTGCCAGCAGCTTACGGGGGACTCTCTACGAGCAGTACTTC.

This clonotype was counted ten times or more. The chain joins TRBV15 to TRBJ2-1, with a tentative D call TRBD1 (5 bases). This CDR3 contains 15 residues. Germline lookup yields CDR1 LNHNV and CDR2 YYDKDF (reference sequence). Deletions cut 5 bases from V and 1 base from J, with 12 bases between. The CDR3 nucleotides read TGTGCCACCAGCGGTTTTAGGGGATCCTACAATGAGCAGTTCTTC. Translated, it gives CATSGFRGSYNEQFF.